The source of this T cell receptor (beta chain) is a study of blood T cell repertoires in COVID-19. Overall study context: Sources were T cells, B-cell-depleted T cells, or PBMCs; the material itself was cDNA or gDNA.

Across under 25 US areas, participants ranged in age from about 18 to 90 years. Donors in Cohort 3 who had recovered were those with two negative PCRs, healthcare professional clearance, or resolution of their symptoms. Original data processing: Researchers report that nucleated cell counts were estimated from reference gene primer amplification. Profiled with immunoSEQ multiplex PCR; TCRdb holds only in-frame clones, not every one. The D gene and trimming were derived from the DNA, and the V and J assignments and clone size from that table. Found here are approximately 480,000 clones, around 87% of them singletons; the top ten hold roughly 0.72%. The clonotype was recovered from a woman aged 18 to 35 who had recovered from COVID-19. The sample taken for sequencing was PBMCs or T cells enriched from blood (not recorded which).

The CDR3 reads CASSLTGVDDNEQFF. CDR3 sequence (DNA): TGCGCCAGCAGCCTGACAGGGGTGGACGACAATGAGCAGTTCTTC. The chain recombines TRBV5-1 with TRBJ2-1; 8 bases are a match to TRBD1. Germline CDR1 SGHRS, CDR2 YFSETQ. The V gene end was trimmed by 4 bases and the J gene end by 5 bases; junction bases not matched to a gene: 8. The CDR3 runs to 15 residues.